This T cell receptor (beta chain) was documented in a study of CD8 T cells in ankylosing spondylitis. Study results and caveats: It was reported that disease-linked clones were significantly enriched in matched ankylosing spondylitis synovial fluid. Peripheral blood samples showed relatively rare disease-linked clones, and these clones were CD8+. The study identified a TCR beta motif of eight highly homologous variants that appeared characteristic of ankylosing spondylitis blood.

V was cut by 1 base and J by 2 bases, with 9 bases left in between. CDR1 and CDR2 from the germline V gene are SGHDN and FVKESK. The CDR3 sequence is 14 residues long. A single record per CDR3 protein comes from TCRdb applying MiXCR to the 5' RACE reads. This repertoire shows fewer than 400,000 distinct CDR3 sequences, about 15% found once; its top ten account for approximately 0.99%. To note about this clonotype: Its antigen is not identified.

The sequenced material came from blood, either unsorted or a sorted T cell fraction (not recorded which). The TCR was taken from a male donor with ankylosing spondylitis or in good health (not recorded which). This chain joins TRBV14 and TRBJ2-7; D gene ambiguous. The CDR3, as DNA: TGTGCCAGCAGCCAAGGGACGTTCGCCTACGAGCAGTACTTC. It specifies CASSQGTFAYEQYF.